The source of this T cell receptor (beta chain) is a study of cytomegalovirus exposure and HLA in healthy donors. On the study more broadly: The 120 validation repertoires, a later analysis reported, used the same platform as the 700 or so repertoires from the first cohort.

Sequenced by immunoSEQ multiplex PCR; TCRdb stores in-frame clones only, minus some. The sample lists 65,000 to 75,000 clones; 94% were seen once. With 4 bases removed from V and 3 bases from J, the gap between germline ends came to 6 bases. The CDR3 totals 12 residues. Germline V gives CDR1 SGHAT, CDR2 FQNNGV. The sequence was obtained from a man between 18 and 35 years old in good health and CMV-seropositive. Sequencing used PBMCs. V and J are TRBV11-2 and TRBJ1-2, with D perhaps matching TRBD1 (5 bases). DNA of the CDR3: TGTGCCAGCAGCTCGACAGACTATGGCTACACCTTC. Translating it yields CASSSTDYGYTF.